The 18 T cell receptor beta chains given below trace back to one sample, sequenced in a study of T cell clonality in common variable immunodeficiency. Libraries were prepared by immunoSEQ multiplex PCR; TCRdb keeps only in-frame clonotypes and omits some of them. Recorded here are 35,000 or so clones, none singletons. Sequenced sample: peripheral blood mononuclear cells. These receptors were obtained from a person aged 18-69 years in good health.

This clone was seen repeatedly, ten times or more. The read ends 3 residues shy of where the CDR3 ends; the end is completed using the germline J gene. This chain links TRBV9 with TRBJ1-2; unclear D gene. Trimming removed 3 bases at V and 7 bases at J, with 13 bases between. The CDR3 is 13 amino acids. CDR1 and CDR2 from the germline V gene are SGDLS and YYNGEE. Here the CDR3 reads CASSALEVGGYTF. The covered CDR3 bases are TGTGCCAGCAGCGCCCTAGAGGTCGGTGGC.

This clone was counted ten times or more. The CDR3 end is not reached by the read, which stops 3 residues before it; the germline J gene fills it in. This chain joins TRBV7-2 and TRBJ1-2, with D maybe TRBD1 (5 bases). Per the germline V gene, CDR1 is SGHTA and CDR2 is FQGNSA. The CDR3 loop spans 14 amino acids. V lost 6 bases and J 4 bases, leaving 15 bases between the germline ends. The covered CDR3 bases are TGTGCCAGCAGTTCCGACAGCAAGGTCTATGGC. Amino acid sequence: CASSSDSKVYG. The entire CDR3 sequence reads CASSSDSKVYGYTF.

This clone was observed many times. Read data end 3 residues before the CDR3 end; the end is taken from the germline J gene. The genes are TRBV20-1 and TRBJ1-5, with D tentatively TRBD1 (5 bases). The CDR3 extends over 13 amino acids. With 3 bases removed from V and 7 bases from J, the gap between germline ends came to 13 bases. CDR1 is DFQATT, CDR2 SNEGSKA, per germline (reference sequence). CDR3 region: CSASPRVGQPQHF. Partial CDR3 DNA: TGCAGTGCTAGTCCCAGGGTCGGGCAGCCC.

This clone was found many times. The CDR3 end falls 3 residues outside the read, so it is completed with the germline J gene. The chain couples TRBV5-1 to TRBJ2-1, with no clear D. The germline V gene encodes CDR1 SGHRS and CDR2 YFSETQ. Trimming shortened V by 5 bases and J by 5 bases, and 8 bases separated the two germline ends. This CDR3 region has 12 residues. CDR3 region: CASRLGNNEQFF. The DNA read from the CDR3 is TGCGCCAGCAGGCTAGGTAACAATGAG.

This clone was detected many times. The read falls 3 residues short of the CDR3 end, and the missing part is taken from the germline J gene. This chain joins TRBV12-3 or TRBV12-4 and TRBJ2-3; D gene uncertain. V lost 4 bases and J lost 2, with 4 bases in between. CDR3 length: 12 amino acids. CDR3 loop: CASSSSTDTQYF. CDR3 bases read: TGTGCCAGCAGTTCCTCCACAGATACG.

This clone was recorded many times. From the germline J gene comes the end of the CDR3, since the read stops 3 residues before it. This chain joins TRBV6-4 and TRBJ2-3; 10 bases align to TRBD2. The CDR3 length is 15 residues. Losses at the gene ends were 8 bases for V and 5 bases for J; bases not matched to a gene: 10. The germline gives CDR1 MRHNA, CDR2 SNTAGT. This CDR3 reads CASQILAGTGDTQYF. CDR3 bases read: TGTGCCAGCCAGATACTAGCGGGGACGGGAGATACG.

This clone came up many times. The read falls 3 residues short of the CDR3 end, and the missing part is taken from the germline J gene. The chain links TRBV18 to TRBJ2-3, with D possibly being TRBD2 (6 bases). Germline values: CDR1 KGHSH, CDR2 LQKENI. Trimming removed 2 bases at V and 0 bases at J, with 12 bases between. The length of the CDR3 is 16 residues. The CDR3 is CASSPGGLQSTDTQYF. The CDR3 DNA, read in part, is TGTGCCAGCTCACCAGGTGGACTACAAAGCACAGATACG. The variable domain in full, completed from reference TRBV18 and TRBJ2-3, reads NAGVMQNPRHLVRRRGQEARLRCSPMKGHSHVYWYRQLPEEGLKFMVYLQKENIIDESGMPKERFSAEFPKEGPSILRIQQVVRGDSAAYFCASSPGGLQSTDTQYFGPGTRLTVL.

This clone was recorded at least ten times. This chain's CDR3 is CSAVRGGNYGYTF. The CDR3 bases that were read are TGCAGTGCAGTACGGGGGGGGAACTATGGC. The chain joins TRBV20-1 to TRBJ1-2, with D possibly being TRBD1 (5 bases). The CDR3 extends 3 residues past the end of the read, so its final part is completed from the germline J gene. Trimming removed 6 bases from V and 2 bases from J, with 13 bases in between. This CDR3 is 13 amino acids long. Germline V lookup: CDR1 DFQATT, CDR2 SNEGSKA (reference sequence).

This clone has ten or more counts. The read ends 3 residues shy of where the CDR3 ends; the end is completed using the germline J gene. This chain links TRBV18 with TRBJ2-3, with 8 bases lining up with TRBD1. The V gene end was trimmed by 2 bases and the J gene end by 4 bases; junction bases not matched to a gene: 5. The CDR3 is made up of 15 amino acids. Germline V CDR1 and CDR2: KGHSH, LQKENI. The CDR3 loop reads CASSPAGGFSDTQYF. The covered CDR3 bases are TGTGCCAGCTCACCAGCAGGGGGCTTCTCAGATACG.

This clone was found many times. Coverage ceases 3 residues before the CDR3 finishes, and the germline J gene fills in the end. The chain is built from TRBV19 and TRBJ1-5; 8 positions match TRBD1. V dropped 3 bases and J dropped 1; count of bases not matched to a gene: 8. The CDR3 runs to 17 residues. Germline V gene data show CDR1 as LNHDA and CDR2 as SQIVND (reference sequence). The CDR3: CASSITVGQGSNQPQHF. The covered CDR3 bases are TGTGCCAGTAGTATTACAGTCGGACAGGGCAGCAATCAGCCC.

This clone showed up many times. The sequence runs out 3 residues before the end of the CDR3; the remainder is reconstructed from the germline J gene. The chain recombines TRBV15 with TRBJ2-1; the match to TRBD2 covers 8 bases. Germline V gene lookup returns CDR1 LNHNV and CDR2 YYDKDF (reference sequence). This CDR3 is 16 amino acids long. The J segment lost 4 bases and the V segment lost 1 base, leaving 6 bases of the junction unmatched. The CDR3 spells CATSRGEQREYNEQFF. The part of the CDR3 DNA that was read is TGTGCCACCAGCAGAGGGGAACAGCGGGAGTACAATGAG.

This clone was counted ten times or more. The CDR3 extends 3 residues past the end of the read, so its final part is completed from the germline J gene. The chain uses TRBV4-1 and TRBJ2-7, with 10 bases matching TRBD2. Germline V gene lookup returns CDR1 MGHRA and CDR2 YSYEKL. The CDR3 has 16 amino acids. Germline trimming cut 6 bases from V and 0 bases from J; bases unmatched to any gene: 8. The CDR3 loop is CASSLAGGSPSYEQYF. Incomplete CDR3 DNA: TGCGCCAGCAGTTTAGCGGGAGGCTCGCCCTCCTACGAG.

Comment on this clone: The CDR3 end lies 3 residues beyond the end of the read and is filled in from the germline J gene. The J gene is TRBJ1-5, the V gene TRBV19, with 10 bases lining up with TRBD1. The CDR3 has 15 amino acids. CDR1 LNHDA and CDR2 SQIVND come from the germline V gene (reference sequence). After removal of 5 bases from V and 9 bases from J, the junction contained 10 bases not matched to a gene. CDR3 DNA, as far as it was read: TGTGCCAGTAGTTTGGGACAGGGGACGATCGTGCCC. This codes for CASSLGQGTIVP. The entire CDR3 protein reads CASSLGQGTIVPQHF.

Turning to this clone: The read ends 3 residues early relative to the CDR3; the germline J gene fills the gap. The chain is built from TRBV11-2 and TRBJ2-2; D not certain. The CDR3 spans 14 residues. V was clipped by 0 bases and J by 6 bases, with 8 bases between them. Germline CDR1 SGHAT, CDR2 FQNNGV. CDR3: CASSLDTMAGELFF. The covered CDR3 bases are TGTGCCAGCAGCTTAGATACAATGGCCGGGGAG.

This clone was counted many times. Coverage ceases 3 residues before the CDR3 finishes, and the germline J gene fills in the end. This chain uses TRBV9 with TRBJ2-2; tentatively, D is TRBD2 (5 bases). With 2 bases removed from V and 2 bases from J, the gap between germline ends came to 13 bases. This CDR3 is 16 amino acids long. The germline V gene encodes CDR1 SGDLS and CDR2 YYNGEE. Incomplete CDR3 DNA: TGTGCCAGCAGCGTTTTGTCCAGCGGAAACACCGGGGAG. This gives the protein CASSVLSSGNTGE. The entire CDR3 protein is CASSVLSSGNTGELFF. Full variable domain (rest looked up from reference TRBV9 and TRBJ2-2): DSGVTQTPKHLITATGQRVTLRCSPRSGDLSVYWYQQSLDQGLQFLIQYYNGEERAKGNILERFSAQQFPDLHSELNLSSLELGDSALYFCASSVLSSGNTGELFFGEGSRLTVL.

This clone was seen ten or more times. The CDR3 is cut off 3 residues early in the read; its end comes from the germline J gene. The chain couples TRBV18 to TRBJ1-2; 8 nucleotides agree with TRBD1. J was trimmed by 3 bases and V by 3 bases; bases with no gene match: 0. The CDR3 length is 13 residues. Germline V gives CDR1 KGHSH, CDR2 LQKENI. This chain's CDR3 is CASSPDRDYGYTF. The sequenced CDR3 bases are TGTGCCAGCTCACCGGACAGGGACTATGGC.

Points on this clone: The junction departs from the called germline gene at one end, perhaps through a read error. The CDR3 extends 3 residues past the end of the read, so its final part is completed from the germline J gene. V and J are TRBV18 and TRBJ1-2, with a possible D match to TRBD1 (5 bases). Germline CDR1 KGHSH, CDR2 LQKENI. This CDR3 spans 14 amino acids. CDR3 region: CASSQGLANYDYTF. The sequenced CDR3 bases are TGTGCCAGCTCACAGGGGCTAGCGAACTATGAC.

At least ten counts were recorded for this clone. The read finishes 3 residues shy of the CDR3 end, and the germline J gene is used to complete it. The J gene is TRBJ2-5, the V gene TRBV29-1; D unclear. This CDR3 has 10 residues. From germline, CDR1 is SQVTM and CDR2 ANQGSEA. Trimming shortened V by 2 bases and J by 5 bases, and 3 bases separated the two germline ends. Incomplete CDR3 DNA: TGCAGCGTTGAATATGAGACC. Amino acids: CSVEYET. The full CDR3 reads CSVEYETQYF. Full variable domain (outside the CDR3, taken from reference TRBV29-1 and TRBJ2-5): SAVISQKPSRDICQRGTSLTIQCQVDSQVTMMFWYRQQPGQSLTLIATANQGSEATYESGFVIDKFPISRPNLTFSTLTVSNMSPEDSSIYLCSVEYETQYFGPGTRLLVL.